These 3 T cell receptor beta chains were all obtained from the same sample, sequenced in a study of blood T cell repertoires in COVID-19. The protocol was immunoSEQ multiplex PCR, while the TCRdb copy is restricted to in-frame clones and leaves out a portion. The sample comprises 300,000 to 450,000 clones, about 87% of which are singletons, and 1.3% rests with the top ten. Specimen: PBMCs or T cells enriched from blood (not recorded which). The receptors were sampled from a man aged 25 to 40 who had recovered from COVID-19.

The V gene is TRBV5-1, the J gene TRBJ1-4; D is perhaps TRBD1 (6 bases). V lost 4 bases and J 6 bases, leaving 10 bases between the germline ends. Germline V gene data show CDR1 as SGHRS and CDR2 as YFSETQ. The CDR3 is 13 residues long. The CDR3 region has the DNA TGCGCCAGCAGCATAGGGGGGGATGAAAAACTGTTTTTT. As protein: CASSIGGDEKLFF.

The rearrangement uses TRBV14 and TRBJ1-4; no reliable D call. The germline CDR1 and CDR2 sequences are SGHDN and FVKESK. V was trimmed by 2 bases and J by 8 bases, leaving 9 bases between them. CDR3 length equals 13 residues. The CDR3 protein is CASSQSPREKLFF. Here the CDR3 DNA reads TGTGCCAGCAGCCAATCGCCGAGGGAAAAACTGTTTTTT.

The CDR3 nucleotides read TGTGCCAGCAGCTTAGCCGTAGCGGGGGGGCCCCCGACAGATACGCAGTATTTT. This sequence encodes CASSLAVAGGPPTDTQYF. J is TRBJ2-3 and V is TRBV7-9; 11 bases agree with TRBD2. V lost 0 bases and J lost 3; bases outside the gene matches: 8. Germline-derived CDR1 and CDR2 are SEHNR and FQNEAQ (reference sequence). The CDR3 extends over 18 amino acids.